This T cell receptor beta chain was captured in a study of cytomegalovirus exposure and HLA in healthy donors. The CDR3 runs 12 residues. Trimming took 4 bases from V and 2 from J, leaving 9 bases between them. Per the germline V gene, CDR1 is SQVTM and CDR2 is ANQGSEA. Donors counted as nominally healthy when sampled, yet unrecorded immune exposures were likely. As concerns this clone: Its antigen is still unknown.

Study-wide results and limits: In a later analysis, V- and J-gene trimming of beta chains associated with a DCLRE1C missense variant, replicated independently. A list of around 150 TCR beta chains associated with cytomegalovirus was given. Reported findings show TCR beta sequences accurately forecast HLA-A and HLA-B alleles in most subjects.

Both 60 Vbeta primers and 13 Jbeta primers went into the PCR. Sequencing used immunoSEQ multiplex PCR; TCRdb keeps in-frame clones, though not all of them. This table has about 99,000 clones, around 9.1% appearing once. Sequenced sample: PBMCs. This TCR came from a middle-aged man in good health and CMV-seropositive. The chain is built from TRBV29-1 and TRBJ2-7; perhaps TRBD1 as D (6 bases). For the CDR3, the DNA is TGCAGCGTTGGACAGGATGCCTACGAGCAGTACTTC. Protein: CSVGQDAYEQYF.